Following are 4 T cell receptor beta chains from one sample sequenced in a study of blood T cell repertoires in COVID-19 (dated by TCRdb to 2019 to 2021). Libraries were built with the immunoSEQ multiplex PCR assay. What TCRdb holds here is the immuneACCESS table cut down to in-frame rearrangements. Part of the clones is not present; checked against another copy, under half of the missing clones reflect an unresolved V gene, and the others are unexplained. The sample table lists about 360,000 clones, around 82% of them with a count of one. Of the sample, approximately 3% is held by the ten largest clones. The sequenced sample consisted of peripheral blood. Receptor source: a man in his thirties or forties with active or convalescent COVID-19.

This clone occurred once. This rearrangement joins TRBV11-3 to TRBJ1-2; possible D gene TRBD1, 5 bases. Germline lookup yields CDR1 SGHNT and CDR2 YENEEA. This CDR3 region has 13 residues. Trimming took off 6 bases at V and 5 bases at J, with 13 bases between the two ends. The CDR3 nucleotides are TGTGCCAGCAGTCTCGACAGCTCTTATGGCTACACCTTC. It codes for CASSLDSSYGYTF. Full variable domain (rest looked up from reference TRBV11-3 and TRBJ1-2): EAGVVQSPRYKIIEKKQPVAFWCNPISGHNTLYWYLQNLGQGPELLIRYENEEAVDDSQLPKDRFSAERLKGVDSTLKIQPAELGDSAVYLCASSLDSSYGYTFGSGTRLTVV.

The chain carries TRBV13 and TRBJ2-3, with D perhaps matching TRBD1 (6 bases). The CDR3 is 15 amino acids. Trimming removed 0 bases at V and 4 bases at J, with 11 bases between. Germline CDR1 PRHDT, CDR2 FYEKMQ (reference sequence). The chain's CDR3 is CASSLGDRVPDTQYF. The CDR3 DNA reads TGTGCCAGCAGCTTAGGGGACAGAGTCCCAGATACGCAGTATTTT.

The chain has TRBV3-1 (or the pseudogene TRBV3-2) and TRBJ2-7; no clear D. Germline V lookup: CDR1 LGHDT, CDR2 YNNKEL (reference sequence). The CDR3 extends over 13 amino acids. The ends were cut back, 2 bases at V and 6 bases at J, with 11 bases in the middle. CDR3 sequence reads: CASSQNSFFEQYF. For the CDR3, the DNA is TGTGCCAGCAGCCAAAACAGCTTTTTCGAGCAGTACTTC.

This clone was detected only once. V usage is TRBV4-2 and J usage is TRBJ1-4; 7 nucleotides agree with TRBD1. The J segment lost 4 bases and the V segment lost 0 bases, leaving 8 bases of the junction unmatched. The germline gives CDR1 LGHNA, CDR2 YNFKEQ. The CDR3 sequence is 17 residues long. DNA of the CDR3: TGTGCCAGCAGCCAAGAAACCACAGGGGAAAGTAATGAAAAACTGTTTTTT. This translates into CASSQETTGESNEKLFF.